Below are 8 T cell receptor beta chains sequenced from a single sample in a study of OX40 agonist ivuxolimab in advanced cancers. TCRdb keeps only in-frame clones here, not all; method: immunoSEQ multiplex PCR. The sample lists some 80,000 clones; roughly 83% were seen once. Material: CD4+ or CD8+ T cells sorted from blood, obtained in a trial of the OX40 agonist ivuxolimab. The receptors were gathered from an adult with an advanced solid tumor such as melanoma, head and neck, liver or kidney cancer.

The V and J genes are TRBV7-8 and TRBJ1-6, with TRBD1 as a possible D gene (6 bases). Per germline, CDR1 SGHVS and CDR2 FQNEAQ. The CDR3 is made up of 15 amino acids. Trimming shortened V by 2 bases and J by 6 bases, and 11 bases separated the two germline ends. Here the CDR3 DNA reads TGTGCCAGCAGCTTATGGGACACAACTAATTCACCCCTCCACTTT. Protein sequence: CASSLWDTTNSPLHF.

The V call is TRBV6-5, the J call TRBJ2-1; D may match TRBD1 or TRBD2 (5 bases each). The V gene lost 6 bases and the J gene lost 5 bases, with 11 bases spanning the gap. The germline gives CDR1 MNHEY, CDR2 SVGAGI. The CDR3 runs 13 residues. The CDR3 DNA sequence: TGTGCCAGCAGACGGGGACCTAACAATGAGCAGTTCTTC. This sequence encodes CASRRGPNNEQFF.

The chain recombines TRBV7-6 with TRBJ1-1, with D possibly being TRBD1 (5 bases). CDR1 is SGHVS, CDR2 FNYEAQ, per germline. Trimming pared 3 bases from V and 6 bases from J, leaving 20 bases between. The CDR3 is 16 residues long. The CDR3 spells CASSFKLEGWRAEAFF. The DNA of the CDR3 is TGTGCCAGCAGCTTTAAACTGGAGGGGTGGAGGGCTGAAGCTTTCTTT. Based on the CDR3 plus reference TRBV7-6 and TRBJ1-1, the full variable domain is GAGVSQSPRYKVTKRGQDVALRCDPISGHVSLYWYRQALGQGPEFLTYFNYEAQQDKSGLPNDRFSAERPEGSISTLTIQRTEQRDSAMYRCASSFKLEGWRAEAFFGQGTRLTVV.

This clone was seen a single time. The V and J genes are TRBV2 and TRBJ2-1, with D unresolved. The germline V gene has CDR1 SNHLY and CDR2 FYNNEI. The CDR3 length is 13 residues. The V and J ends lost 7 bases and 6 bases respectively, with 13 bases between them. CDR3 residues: CASMSNRGNEQFF. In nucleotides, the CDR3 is TGTGCCAGCATGAGTAATCGCGGCAATGAGCAGTTCTTC.

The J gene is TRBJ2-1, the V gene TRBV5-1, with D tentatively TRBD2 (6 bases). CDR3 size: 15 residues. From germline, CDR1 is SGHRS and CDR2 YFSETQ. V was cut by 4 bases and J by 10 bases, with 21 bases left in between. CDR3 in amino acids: CASSLQSRGGGEQFF. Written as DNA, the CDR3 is TGCGCCAGCAGCCTCCAATCTAGGGGAGGTGGAGAGCAGTTCTTC.

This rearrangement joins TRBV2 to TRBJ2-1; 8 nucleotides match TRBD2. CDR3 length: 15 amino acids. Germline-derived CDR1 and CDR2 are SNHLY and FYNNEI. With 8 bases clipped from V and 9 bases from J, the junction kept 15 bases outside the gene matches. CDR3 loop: CASSQTSGRRSEQFF. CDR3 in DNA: TGTGCCAGCTCCCAAACTAGCGGAAGGCGTTCTGAGCAGTTCTTC.

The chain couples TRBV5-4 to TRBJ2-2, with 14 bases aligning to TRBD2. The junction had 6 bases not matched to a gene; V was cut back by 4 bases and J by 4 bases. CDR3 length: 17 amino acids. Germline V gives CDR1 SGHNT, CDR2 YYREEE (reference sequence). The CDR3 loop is CASSGTSGRQPTGELFF. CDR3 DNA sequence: TGTGCCAGCAGCGGGACTAGCGGGAGACAACCCACCGGGGAGCTGTTTTTT. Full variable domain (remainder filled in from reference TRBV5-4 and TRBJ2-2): ETGVTQSPTHLIKTRGQQVTLRCSSQSGHNTVSWYQQALGQGPQFIFQYYREEENGRGNFPPRFSGLQFPNYSSELNVNALELDDSALYLCASSGTSGRQPTGELFFGEGSRLTVL.

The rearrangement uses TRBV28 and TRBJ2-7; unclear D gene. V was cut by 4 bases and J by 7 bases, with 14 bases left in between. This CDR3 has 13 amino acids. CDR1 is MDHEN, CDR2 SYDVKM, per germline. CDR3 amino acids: CASSSLGPSEQYF. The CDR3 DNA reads TGTGCCAGCAGTTCCCTAGGACCCTCGGAGCAGTACTTC.